These 5 T cell receptor beta chains were all obtained from the same sample, sequenced in a study of identical twins. TCRdb independently ran MiXCR on the 5' RACE reads; one entry per CDR3 protein. The sample consists of about 460,000 distinct CDR3 sequences, approximately 15% of them appearing once. The sample was also linked to a second study, of yellow fever vaccine responses in identical twins.

Material: CD4+ T cells sorted from blood. The receptors derive from a woman aged 18-29 years in good health.

The rearrangement uses TRBV5-1 and TRBJ2-1, with 12 bases fitting TRBD2. The CDR3 consists of 17 residues. The V gene end was trimmed by 4 bases and the J gene end by 3 bases; junction bases not matched to a gene: 8. The germline CDR1 and CDR2 sequences are SGHRS and YFSETQ. The CDR3 DNA follows: TGCGCCAGCAGCACCGTCGAGGGACTAGCGGGCTACAATGAGCAGTTCTTC. This encodes CASSTVEGLAGYNEQFF.

In regard to this clonotype: A much bigger clone sits one base away, suggesting this may be a read error. The chain couples TRBV28 to TRBJ2-1; 7 bases align to TRBD2. The V gene end was trimmed by 2 bases and the J gene end by 2 bases; junction bases not matched to a gene: 3. This CDR3 comprises 15 residues. Germline CDR1 reads MDHEN; CDR2 reads SYDVKM. Written as DNA, the CDR3 is TGTGCCAGCAGTTTAAGCGGGGTTCCCTACAATGAGCAGTTCTTC. Translation: CASSLSGVPYNEQFF.

A few counts support this clonotype. The chain has TRBV10-3 and TRBJ2-1; 13 nucleotides agree with TRBD2. The CDR3 sequence is 17 residues long. V lost 7 bases and J lost 4; bases outside the gene matches: 10. Germline V gene sequence: CDR1 ENHRY, CDR2 SYGVKD. The CDR3, as DNA: TGTGCCATCACCCCAACGGCACTAGCGGGAGGGTACAATGAGCAGTTCTTC. It is translated as CAITPTALAGGYNEQFF.

This rearrangement joins TRBV6-5 to TRBJ2-4; D may be TRBD1 (5 bases). This CDR3 region has 16 residues. Germline V lookup: CDR1 MNHEY, CDR2 SVGAGI. Trimming removed 0 bases at V and 0 bases at J, with 9 bases between. The CDR3: CASSYSLTVAKNIQYF. The CDR3 DNA reads TGTGCCAGCAGTTACTCGTTGACAGTAGCCAAAAACATTCAGTACTTC.

This clonotype has only a few counts. The rearrangement links TRBV7-2 to TRBJ2-2; a possible D gene is TRBD2 (5 bases). This CDR3 spans 15 amino acids. Per germline, CDR1 SGHTA and CDR2 FQGNSA. V lost 0 bases, J lost 0 bases, and 5 bases lay in between. CDR3 loop: CASSLASANTGELFF. The CDR3 DNA reads TGTGCCAGCAGCTTAGCTAGCGCGAACACCGGGGAGCTGTTTTTT.